This TCR beta chain was identified in a study of somatic mutations in cytotoxic T cells in rheumatoid arthritis. Study-level background: Peripheral blood samples of roughly 30 ml EDTA were taken from patients directly after diagnosis and before treatment. Findings of the study overall: The study found that the largest CD8+ clone exceeded 20% of CD8+ cells in about an eighth of the roughly 65 patients. The slight TRBV07 underrepresentation in rheumatoid arthritis patients received no adjustment for multiple comparisons.

Isolating CD4+ and CD8+ cells involved positive magnetic bead selection on an AutoMACS. Their purity was then checked by flow cytometry. Repertoires were generated with immunoSEQ multiplex PCR, while TCRdb's copy carries only in-frame clones and drops some. In the table there are under 20,000 clones, about 81% of which are singletons. The CDR3 consists of 12 residues. The germline V gene has CDR1 ENHRY and CDR2 SYGVKD. Trimming took off 3 bases at V and 5 bases at J, with 7 bases between the two ends. Regarding this clone: Its specificity is not known.

The rearrangement links TRBV10-3 to TRBJ2-5; D uncertain. The clonotype was recovered from an adult with rheumatoid arthritis. The specimen was CD8+ T cells sorted from blood. The CDR3 sequence is CAISETRETQYF. Here the CDR3 DNA reads TGTGCCATCAGTGAAACCAGGGAGACCCAGTACTTC.